This TCR beta chain appears in the sequencing data of a study of shared clonotypes between healthy human individuals. The CDR3 contains 14 residues. V was pared by 5 bases and J by 2 bases, with 5 bases of the junction left unmatched. Germline lookup yields CDR1 SGHVS and CDR2 FQNEAQ. Turning to this clone: Its cognate antigen is unknown. The same CDR3 arises from other DNA sequences in this sample as well.

HIV-negative, healthy adults without recent acute infections or vaccinations were the donors. Sequencing was performed with immunoSEQ multiplex PCR; in TCRdb, only in-frame clones are kept and a portion is missing. The table lists 2 million or so clones, 95% of them singletons. Whole-study results and caveats: In several donors, around 5.5% of naive CD4 clonotypes appeared in common.

This chain uses TRBV7-8 with TRBJ1-1; 7 bases are a match to TRBD1. Sequencing used naive CD4+ T cells sorted from blood. Specified subset: CD45RA+ positively selected. This TCR was recovered from a man younger than 35 in good health. This CDR3 is CASSVGTANTEAFF. CDR3 bases: TGTGCCAGCAGCGTAGGGACAGCCAACACTGAAGCTTTCTTT.